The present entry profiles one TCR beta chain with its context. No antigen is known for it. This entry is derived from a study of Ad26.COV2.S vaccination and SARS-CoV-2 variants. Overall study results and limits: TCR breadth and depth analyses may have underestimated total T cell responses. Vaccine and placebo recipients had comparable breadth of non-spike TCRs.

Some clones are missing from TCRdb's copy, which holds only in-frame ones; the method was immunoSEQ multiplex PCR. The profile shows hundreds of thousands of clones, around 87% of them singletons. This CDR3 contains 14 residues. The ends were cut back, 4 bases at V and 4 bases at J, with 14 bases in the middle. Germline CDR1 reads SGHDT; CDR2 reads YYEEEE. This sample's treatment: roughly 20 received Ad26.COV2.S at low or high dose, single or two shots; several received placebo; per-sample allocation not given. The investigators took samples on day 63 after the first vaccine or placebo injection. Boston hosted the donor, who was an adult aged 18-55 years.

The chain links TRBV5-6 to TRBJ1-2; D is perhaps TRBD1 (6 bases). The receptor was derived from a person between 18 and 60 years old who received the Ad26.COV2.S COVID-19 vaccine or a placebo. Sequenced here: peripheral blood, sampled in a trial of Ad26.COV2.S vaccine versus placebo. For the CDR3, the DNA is TGTGCCAGCAGCACACGGACAGTTCGCTATGGCTACACCTTC. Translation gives CASSTRTVRYGYTF.